Reported below is one TCR beta chain. This sample is drawn from a study of blood T cell repertoires in COVID-19. In the study's own analysis: Estimated nucleated cell counts came from reference gene primer amplification. The method was immunoSEQ multiplex PCR; TCRdb's version includes in-frame clones alone and lacks a portion of them. The V and J calls and the clone size are those of that table, but D and trimming were determined from the DNA. The sample contains roughly 290,000 clones, 87% of which appear only once. Germline assignment: CDR1 SGHTA and CDR2 FQGTGA. This CDR3 is built from 11 residues. Between the trimmed V and J ends, which lost 3 bases and 12 bases, there was a span of 9 bases.

The material sequenced was peripheral blood. The chain couples TRBV7-3 to TRBJ2-4, with D tentatively TRBD2 (6 bases). This receptor was identified in a woman aged 45 to 65 who had recovered from COVID-19. CDR3 loop: CASSLGGPQYF. The CDR3, as DNA: TGTGCCAGCAGCTTGGGAGGCCCTCAGTACTTC. Complete variable domain (other parts from reference TRBV7-3 and TRBJ2-4): GAGVSQTPSNKVTEKGKYVELRCDPISGHTALYWYRQSLGQGPEFLIYFQGTGAADDSGLPNDRFFAVRPEGSVSTLKIQRTERGDSAVYLCASSLGGPQYFGAGTRLSVL.